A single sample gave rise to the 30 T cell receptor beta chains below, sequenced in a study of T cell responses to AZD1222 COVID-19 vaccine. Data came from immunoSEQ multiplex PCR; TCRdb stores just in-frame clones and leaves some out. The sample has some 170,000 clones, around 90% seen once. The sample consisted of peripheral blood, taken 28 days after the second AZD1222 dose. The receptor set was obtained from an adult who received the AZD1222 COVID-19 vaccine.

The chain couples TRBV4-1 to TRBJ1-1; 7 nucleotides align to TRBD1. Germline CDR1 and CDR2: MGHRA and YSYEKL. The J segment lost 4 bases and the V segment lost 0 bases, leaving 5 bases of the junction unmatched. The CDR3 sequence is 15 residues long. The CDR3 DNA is TGCGCCAGCAGCCAAGAAGGAGGGGGCCGCACTGAAGCTTTCTTT. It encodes CASSQEGGGRTEAFF.

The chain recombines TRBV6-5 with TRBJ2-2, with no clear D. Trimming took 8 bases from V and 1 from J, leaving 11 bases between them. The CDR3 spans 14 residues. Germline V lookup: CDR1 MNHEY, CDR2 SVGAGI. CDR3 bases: TGTGCCAGCCTCTCCCCGGGGAACACCGGGGAGCTGTTTTTT. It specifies CASLSPGNTGELFF.

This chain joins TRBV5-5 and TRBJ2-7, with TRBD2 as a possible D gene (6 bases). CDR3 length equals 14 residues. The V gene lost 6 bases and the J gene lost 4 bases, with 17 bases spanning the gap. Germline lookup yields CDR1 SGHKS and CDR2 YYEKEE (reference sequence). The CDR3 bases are TGTGCCAGCACCTTATCGGCGGGATGGTACGAGCAGTACTTC. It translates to CASTLSAGWYEQYF.

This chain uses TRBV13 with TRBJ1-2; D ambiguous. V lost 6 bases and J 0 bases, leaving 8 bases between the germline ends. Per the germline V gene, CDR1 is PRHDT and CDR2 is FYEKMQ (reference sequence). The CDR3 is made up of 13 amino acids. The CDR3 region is CASRFRTNYGYTF. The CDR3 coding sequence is TGTGCCAGCAGGTTCCGCACTAACTATGGCTACACCTTC. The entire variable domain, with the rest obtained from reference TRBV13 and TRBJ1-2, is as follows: AAGVIQSPRHLIKEKRETATLKCYPIPRHDTVYWYQQGPGQDPQFLISFYEKMQSDKGSIPDRFSAQQFSDYHSELNMSSLELGDSALYFCASRFRTNYGYTFGSGTRLTVV.

CDR3 nucleotides: TGCGCCAGCAGCGCTGGACAAGACTATGGCTACACCTTC. It codes for CASSAGQDYGYTF. The V gene is TRBV5-1, the J gene TRBJ1-2, with D maybe TRBD1 (5 bases). V was shortened by 4 bases and J by 3 bases, with 10 bases between the two germline ends. This CDR3 is 13 amino acids long. Germline V lookup: CDR1 SGHRS, CDR2 YFSETQ. The variable domain in full, completed from reference TRBV5-1 and TRBJ1-2, reads KAGVTQTPRYLIKTRGQQVTLSCSPISGHRSVSWYQQTPGQGLQFLFEYFSETQRNKGNFPGRFSGRQFSNSRSEMNVSTLELGDSALYLCASSAGQDYGYTFGSGTRLTVV.

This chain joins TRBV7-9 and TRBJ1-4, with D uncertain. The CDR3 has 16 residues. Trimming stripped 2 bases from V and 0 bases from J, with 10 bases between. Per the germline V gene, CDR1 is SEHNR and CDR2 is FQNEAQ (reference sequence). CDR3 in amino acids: CASSLSGSTTNEKLFF. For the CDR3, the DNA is TGTGCCAGCAGCTTATCCGGGAGCACAACTAATGAAAAACTGTTTTTT.

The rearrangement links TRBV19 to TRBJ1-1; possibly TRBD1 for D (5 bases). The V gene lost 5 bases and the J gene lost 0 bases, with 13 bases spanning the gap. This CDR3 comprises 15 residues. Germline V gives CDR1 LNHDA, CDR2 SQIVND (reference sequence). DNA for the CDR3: TGTGCCAGTAGTTCCGTTTGGGGCATGAACACTGAAGCTTTCTTT. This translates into CASSSVWGMNTEAFF.

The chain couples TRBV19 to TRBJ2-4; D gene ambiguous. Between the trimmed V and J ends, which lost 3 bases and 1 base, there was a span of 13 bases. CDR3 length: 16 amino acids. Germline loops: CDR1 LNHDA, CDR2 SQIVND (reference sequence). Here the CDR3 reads CASSMGDELAKNIQYF. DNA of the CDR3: TGTGCCAGTAGTATGGGCGACGAACTGGCCAAAAACATTCAGTACTTC.

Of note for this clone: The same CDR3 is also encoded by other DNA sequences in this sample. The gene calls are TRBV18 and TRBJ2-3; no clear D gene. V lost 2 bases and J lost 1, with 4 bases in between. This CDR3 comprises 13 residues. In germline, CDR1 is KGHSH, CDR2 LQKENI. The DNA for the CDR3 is TGTGCCAGCTCACCAACCCGCACAGATACGCAGTATTTT. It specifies CASSPTRTDTQYF.

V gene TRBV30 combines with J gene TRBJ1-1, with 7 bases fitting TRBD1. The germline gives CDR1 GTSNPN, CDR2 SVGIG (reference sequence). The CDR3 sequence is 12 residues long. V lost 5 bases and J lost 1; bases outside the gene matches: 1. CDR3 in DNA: TGTGCCTGGGACAGGGAGAACACTGAAGCTTTCTTT. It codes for CAWDRENTEAFF. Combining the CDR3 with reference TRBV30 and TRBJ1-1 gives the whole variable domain SQTIHQWPATLVQPVGSPLSLECTVEGTSNPNLYWYRQAAGRGLQLLFYSVGIGQISSEVPQNLSASRPQDRQFILSSKKLLLSDSGFYLCAWDRENTEAFFGQGTRLTVV.

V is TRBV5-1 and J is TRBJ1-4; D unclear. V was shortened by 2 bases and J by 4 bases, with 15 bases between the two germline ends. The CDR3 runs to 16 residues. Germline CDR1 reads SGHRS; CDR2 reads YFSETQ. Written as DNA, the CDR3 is TGCGCCAGCAGCTTAAACAGCATCGCGGTTAATGAAAAACTGTTTTTT. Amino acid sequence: CASSLNSIAVNEKLFF.

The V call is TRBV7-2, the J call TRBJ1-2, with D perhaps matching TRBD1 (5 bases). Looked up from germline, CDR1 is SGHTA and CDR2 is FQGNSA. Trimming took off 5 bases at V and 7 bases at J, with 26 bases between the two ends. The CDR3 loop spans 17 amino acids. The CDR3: CASSLSGAGQGGGGYTF. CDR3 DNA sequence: TGTGCCAGCAGCCTATCTGGGGCAGGGCAGGGCGGAGGTGGCTACACCTTC.

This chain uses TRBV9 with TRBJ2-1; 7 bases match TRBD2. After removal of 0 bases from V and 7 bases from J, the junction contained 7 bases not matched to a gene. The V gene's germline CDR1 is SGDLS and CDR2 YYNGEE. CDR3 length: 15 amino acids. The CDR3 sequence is CASSVAGPGGNEQFF. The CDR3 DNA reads TGTGCCAGCAGCGTAGCAGGGCCCGGGGGGAATGAGCAGTTCTTC.

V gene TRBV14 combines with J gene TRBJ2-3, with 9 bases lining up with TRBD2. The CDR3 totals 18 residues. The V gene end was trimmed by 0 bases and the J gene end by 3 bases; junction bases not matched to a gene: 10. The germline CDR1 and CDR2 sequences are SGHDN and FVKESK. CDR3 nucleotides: TGTGCCAGCAGCCAAGATCCCTTCCTAGCGGGGATAACAGATACGCAGTATTTT. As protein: CASSQDPFLAGITDTQYF. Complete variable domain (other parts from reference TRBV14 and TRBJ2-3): EAGVTQFPSHSVIEKGQTVTLRCDPISGHDNLYWYRRVMGKEIKFLLHFVKESKQDESGMPNNRFLAERTGGTYSTLKVQPAELEDSGVYFCASSQDPFLAGITDTQYFGPGTRLTVL.

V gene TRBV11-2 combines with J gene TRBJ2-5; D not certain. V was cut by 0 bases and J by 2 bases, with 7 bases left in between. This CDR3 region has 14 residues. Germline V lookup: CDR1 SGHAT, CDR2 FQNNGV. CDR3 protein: CASSLETEQETQYF. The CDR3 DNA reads TGTGCCAGCAGCTTAGAGACGGAACAAGAGACCCAGTACTTC.

DNA for the CDR3: TGTGCCAGCAGCCAGACAATTCAACAGGGAGTCCACACAGATACGCAGTATTTT. Amino acids: CASSQTIQQGVHTDTQYF. The rearrangement links TRBV13 to TRBJ2-3; perhaps TRBD1 as D (6 bases). The CDR3 loop spans 18 amino acids. CDR1 and CDR2 (germline): PRHDT, FYEKMQ (reference sequence). Between the trimmed V and J ends, which lost 5 bases and 2 bases, there was a span of 23 bases. The full variable domain, its missing parts supplied by reference TRBV13 and TRBJ2-3, is AAGVIQSPRHLIKEKRETATLKCYPIPRHDTVYWYQQGPGQDPQFLISFYEKMQSDKGSIPDRFSAQQFSDYHSELNMSSLELGDSALYFCASSQTIQQGVHTDTQYFGPGTRLTVL.

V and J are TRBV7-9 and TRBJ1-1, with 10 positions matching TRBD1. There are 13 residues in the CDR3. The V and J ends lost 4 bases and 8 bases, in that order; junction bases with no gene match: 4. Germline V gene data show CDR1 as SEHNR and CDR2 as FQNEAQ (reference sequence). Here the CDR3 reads CASSWDRGGEAFF. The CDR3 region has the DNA TGTGCCAGCAGCTGGGACAGGGGAGGGGAAGCTTTCTTT.

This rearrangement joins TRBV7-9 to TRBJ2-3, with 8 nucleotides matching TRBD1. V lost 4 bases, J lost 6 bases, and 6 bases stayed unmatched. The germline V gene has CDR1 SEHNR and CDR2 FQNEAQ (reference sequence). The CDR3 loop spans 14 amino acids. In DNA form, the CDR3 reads TGTGCCAGCAGCTCGTCGGACAGGGTGGATACGCAGTATTTT. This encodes CASSSSDRVDTQYF.

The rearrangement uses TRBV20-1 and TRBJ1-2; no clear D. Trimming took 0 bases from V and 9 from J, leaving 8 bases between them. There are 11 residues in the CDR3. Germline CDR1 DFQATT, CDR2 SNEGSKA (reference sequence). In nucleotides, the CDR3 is TGCAGTGCTAGAGATGAGGGAAGCTACACCTTC. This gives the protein CSARDEGSYTF.

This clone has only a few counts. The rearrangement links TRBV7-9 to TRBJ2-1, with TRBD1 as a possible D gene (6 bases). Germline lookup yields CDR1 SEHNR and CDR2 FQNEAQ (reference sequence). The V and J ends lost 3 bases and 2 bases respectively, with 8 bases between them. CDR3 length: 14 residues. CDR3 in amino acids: CASSLTGTYNEQFF. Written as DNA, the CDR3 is TGTGCCAGCAGCTTGACAGGTACCTACAATGAGCAGTTCTTC.

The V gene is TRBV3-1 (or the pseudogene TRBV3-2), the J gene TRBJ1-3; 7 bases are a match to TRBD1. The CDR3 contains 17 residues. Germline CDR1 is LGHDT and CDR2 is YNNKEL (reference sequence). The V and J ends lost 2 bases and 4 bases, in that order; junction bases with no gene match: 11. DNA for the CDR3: TGTGCCAGCAGCCAAAATACCAATACAGGGGAGGGAAACACCATATATTTT. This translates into CASSQNTNTGEGNTIYF.

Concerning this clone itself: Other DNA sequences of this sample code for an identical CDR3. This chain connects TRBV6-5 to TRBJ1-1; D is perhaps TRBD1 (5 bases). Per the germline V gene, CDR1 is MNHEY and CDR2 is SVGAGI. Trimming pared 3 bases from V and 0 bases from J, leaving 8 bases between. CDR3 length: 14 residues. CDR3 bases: TGTGCCAGCAGTTATGGGGGGGTGAACACTGAAGCTTTCTTT. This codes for CASSYGGVNTEAFF.

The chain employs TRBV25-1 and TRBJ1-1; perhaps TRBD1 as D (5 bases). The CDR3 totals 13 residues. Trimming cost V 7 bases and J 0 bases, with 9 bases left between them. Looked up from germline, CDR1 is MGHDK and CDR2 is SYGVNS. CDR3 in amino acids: CASTQAMNTEAFF. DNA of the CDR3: TGTGCCAGCACACAGGCAATGAACACTGAAGCTTTCTTT.

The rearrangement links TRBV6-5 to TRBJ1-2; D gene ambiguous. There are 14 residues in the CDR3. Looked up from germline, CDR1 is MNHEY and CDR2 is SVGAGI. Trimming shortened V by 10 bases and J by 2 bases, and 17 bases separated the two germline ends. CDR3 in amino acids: CATSPMYPNYGYTF. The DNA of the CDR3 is TGTGCCACGAGCCCGATGTATCCAAACTATGGCTACACCTTC.

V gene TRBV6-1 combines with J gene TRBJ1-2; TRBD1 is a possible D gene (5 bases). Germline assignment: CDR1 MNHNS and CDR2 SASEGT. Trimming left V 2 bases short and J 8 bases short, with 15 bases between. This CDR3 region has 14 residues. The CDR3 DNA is TGTGCCAGCAGTGAACCCGGGACCACACACGGCTACACCTTC. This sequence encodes CASSEPGTTHGYTF.

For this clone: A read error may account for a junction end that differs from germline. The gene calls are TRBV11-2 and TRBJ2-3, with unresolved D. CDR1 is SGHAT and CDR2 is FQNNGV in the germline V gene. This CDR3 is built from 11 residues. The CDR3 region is CASGLGGTQYF. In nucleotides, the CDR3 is TGTGCCAGCGGCTTAGGTGGTACGCAGTATTTT. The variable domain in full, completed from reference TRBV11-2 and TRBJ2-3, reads EAGVAQSPRYKIIEKRQSVAFWCNPISGHATLYWYQQILGQGPKLLIQFQNNGVVDDSQLPKDRFSAERLKGVDSTLKIQPAKLEDSAVYLCASGLGGTQYFGPGTRLTVL.

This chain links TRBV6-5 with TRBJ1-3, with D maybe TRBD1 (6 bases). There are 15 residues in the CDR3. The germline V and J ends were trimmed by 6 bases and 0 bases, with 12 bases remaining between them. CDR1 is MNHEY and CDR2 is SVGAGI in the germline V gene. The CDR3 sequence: CASRNRDISGNTIYF. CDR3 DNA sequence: TGTGCCAGCAGAAACCGGGACATCTCTGGAAACACCATATATTTT.

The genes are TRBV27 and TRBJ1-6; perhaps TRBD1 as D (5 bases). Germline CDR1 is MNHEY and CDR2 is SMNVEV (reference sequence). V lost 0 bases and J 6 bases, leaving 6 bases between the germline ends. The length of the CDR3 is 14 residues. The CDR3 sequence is CASSLSQGNSPLHF. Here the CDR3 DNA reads TGTGCCAGCAGTTTATCGCAGGGTAATTCACCCCTCCACTTT.

CDR3 in DNA: TGTGCCAGCAGCGTGAGGACTAGCGGGTACAATGAGCAGTTCTTC. This encodes CASSVRTSGYNEQFF. The genes are TRBV9 and TRBJ2-1; 11 nucleotides align to TRBD2. The junction had 2 bases not matched to a gene; V was cut back by 2 bases and J by 4 bases. In germline, CDR1 is SGDLS, CDR2 YYNGEE. There are 15 residues in the CDR3.

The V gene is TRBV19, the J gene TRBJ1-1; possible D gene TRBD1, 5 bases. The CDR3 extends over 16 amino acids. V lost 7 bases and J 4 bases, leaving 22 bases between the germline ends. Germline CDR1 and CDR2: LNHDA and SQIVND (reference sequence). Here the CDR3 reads CASKLLRDGGGTEAFF. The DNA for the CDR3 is TGTGCCAGTAAGCTACTCCGGGACGGTGGGGGCACTGAAGCTTTCTTT.